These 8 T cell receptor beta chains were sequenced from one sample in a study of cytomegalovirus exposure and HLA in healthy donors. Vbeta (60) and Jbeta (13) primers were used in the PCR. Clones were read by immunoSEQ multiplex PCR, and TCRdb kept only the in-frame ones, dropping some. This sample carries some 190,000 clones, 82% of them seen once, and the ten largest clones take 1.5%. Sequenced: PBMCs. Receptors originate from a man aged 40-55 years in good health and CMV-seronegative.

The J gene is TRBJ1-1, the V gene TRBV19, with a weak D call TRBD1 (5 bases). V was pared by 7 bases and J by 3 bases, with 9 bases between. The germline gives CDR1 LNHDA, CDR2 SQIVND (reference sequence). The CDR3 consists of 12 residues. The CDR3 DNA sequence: TGTGCCAGTAAGACAGAGTACACTGAAGCTTTCTTT. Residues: CASKTEYTEAFF.

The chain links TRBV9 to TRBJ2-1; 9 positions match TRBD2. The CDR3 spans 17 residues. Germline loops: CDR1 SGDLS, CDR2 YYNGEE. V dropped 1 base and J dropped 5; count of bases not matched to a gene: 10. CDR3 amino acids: CASSVSLGREGNNEQFF. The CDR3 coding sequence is TGTGCCAGCAGCGTATCTTTGGGGCGGGAGGGGAACAATGAGCAGTTCTTC.

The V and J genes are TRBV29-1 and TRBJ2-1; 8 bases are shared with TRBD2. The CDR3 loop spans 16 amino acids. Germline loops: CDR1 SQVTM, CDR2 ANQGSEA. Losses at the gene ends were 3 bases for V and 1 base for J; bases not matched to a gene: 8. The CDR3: CSVDSLAGRSYNEQFF. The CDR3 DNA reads TGCAGCGTTGATTCGTTAGCGGGAAGGTCCTACAATGAGCAGTTCTTC.

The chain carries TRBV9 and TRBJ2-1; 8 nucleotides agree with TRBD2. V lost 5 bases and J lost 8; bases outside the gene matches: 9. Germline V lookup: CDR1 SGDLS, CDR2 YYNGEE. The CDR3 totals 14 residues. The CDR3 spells CASSRRGTSHEQFF. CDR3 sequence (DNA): TGTGCCAGCAGTAGGCGAGGGACTAGTCATGAGCAGTTCTTC.

The CDR3 DNA is TGCGCCAGCAGCTTGGCCTTCGGACAGAGCTATCCCTACGAGCAGTACTTC. Its translation is CASSLAFGQSYPYEQYF. The chain has TRBV5-1 and TRBJ2-7; the D gene is possibly TRBD1 (6 bases). CDR1 and CDR2 (germline): SGHRS, YFSETQ. The ends were cut back, 0 bases at V and 2 bases at J, with 18 bases in the middle. The CDR3 covers 17 residues.

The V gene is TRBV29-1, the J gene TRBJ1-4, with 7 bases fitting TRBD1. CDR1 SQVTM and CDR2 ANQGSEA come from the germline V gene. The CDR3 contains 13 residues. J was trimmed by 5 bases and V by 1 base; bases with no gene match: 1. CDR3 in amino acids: CSVEAQGNEKLFF. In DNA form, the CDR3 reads TGCAGCGTTGAAGCACAGGGGAATGAAAAACTGTTTTTT.

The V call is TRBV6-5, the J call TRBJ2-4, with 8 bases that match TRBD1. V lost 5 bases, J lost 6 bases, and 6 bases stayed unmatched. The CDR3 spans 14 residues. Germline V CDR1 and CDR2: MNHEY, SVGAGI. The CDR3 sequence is CASSQPGGLNIQYF. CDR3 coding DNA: TGTGCCAGCAGTCAACCAGGGGGCTTAAACATTCAGTACTTC.

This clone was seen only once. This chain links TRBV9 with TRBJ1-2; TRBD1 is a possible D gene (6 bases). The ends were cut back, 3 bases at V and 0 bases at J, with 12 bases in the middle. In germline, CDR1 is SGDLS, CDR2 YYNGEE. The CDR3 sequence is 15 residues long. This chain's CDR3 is CASSANRDTNYGYTF. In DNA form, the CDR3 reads TGTGCCAGCAGCGCCAACAGGGACACTAACTATGGCTACACCTTC.